The 8 T cell receptor beta chains below come from one sample, sequenced in a study of long-term antiretroviral therapy in people with HIV. Version v3.0 of the immunoSEQ assay ran at survey level. Here immunoSEQ multiplex PCR was the method, and the copy in TCRdb shows in-frame clones only, minus some. The sample lists more than 20,000 clones, roughly 84% occurring once. Sequenced here: unsorted PBMCs, sampled 1.9 years after starting antiretroviral therapy. The receptors come from a woman aged 45-60 years with HIV.

The V and J genes are TRBV18 and TRBJ1-1; no firm D call. The CDR3 runs to 19 residues. The germline V gene encodes CDR1 KGHSH and CDR2 LQKENI. V lost 0 bases and J 7 bases, leaving 27 bases between the germline ends. CDR3 nucleotide sequence: TGTGCCAGCTCACCACCGGGTGTGTTTCGACTCGACTCGCGGGGTGAAGCTTTCTTT. This translates into CASSPPGVFRLDSRGEAFF. The variable domain in full, with the rest retrieved from reference TRBV18 and TRBJ1-1, is NAGVMQNPRHLVRRRGQEARLRCSPMKGHSHVYWYRQLPEEGLKFMVYLQKENIIDESGMPKERFSAEFPKEGPSILRIQQVVRGDSAAYFCASSPPGVFRLDSRGEAFFGQGTRLTVV.

The rearrangement uses TRBV4-1 and TRBJ2-2; D possibly corresponds to TRBD2 (5 bases). The V end lost 5 bases, the J end lost 1 base, and 8 bases lay between the germline ends. Germline loops: CDR1 MGHRA, CDR2 YSYEKL. The CDR3 is 14 amino acids. CDR3 DNA sequence: TGCGCCAGCAGCAGGACTGAGAACACCGGGGAGCTGTTTTTT. Its protein product is CASSRTENTGELFF.

The rearrangement links TRBV28 to TRBJ2-2, with D unclear. This CDR3 spans 15 amino acids. The V gene lost 2 bases and the J gene lost 4 bases, with 11 bases spanning the gap. Germline loops: CDR1 MDHEN, CDR2 SYDVKM. CDR3 loop: CASSLTGLLTGELFF. As DNA, the CDR3 is TGTGCCAGCAGTTTAACTGGGCTCCTCACCGGGGAGCTGTTTTTT.

The rearrangement uses TRBV2 and TRBJ2-1, with TRBD1 matching over 7 bases. The CDR3 totals 13 residues. Trimming cost V 5 bases and J 7 bases; bases outside gene matches: 5. Germline V CDR1 and CDR2: SNHLY, FYNNEI. CDR3 DNA: TGTGCCAGCAGTTCCGACAGGGATAATGAGCAGTTCTTC. Translation gives CASSSDRDNEQFF.

V usage is TRBV19 and J usage is TRBJ2-2, with D perhaps matching TRBD2 (5 bases). Germline V lookup: CDR1 LNHDA, CDR2 SQIVND (reference sequence). This CDR3 is built from 14 residues. Trimming left V 4 bases short and J 2 bases short, with 8 bases between. The chain's CDR3 is CASSTGINTGELFF. As DNA, the CDR3 is TGTGCCAGTAGTACCGGGATCAACACCGGGGAGCTGTTTTTT.

CDR3 in amino acids: CASSEGLAGRETQYF. For the CDR3, the DNA is TGTGCCAGCAGCGAGGGACTAGCGGGGAGAGAGACCCAGTACTTC. The chain combines TRBV9 with TRBJ2-5, with 13 bases lining up with TRBD2. Trimming removed 3 bases from V and 4 bases from J; junction bases left unmatched: 3. This CDR3 has 15 amino acids. CDR1 is SGDLS and CDR2 is YYNGEE in the germline V gene.

The chain combines TRBV27 with TRBJ2-1; D is unclear. V lost 5 bases and J 1 base, leaving 9 bases between the germline ends. The CDR3 spans 14 residues. From germline, CDR1 is MNHEY and CDR2 SMNVEV (reference sequence). The CDR3 reads CASSTTGSYNEQFF. The CDR3 nucleotides are TGTGCCAGCAGTACGACGGGTTCCTACAATGAGCAGTTCTTC.

This chain connects TRBV5-1 to TRBJ1-1; D perhaps matches TRBD1 (5 bases). Deletions cut 1 base from V and 6 bases from J, with 13 bases between. This CDR3 spans 14 amino acids. Germline V CDR1 and CDR2: SGHRS, YFSETQ. The DNA for the CDR3 is TGCGCCAGCAGCTTGATGGCAGGGAGCCCTGAAGCTTTCTTT. Translation gives CASSLMAGSPEAFF.